The 2 T cell receptor beta chains given below trace back to one sample, sequenced in a study of CD8+ T cells in alopecia areata. The treatment: oral pan-JAK inhibitor, 5-10 mg twice daily. RNA, once extracted, was reverse transcribed into cDNA for use as the sequencing template. Measured with immunoSEQ multiplex PCR; TCRdb has only the in-frame clones, and not every one. Seen here are 150,000 to 200,000 clones, 50% to 65% observed once, and the top ten hold roughly 10%. The sequenced sample was CD8+ T cells sorted from blood, obtained at week 24, from a patient treated with tofacitinib. The receptors originated from a human donor with alopecia areata.

This clone was seen more than once but under ten times. The rearrangement links TRBV15 to TRBJ2-3, with D hard to call. The CDR3 has 13 amino acids. Between the trimmed V and J ends, which lost 5 bases and 2 bases, there was a span of 8 bases. Germline CDR1 reads LNHNV; CDR2 reads YYDKDF (reference sequence). This chain's CDR3 is CATSYGSTDTQYF. The CDR3 nucleotides are TGTGCCACCAGCTACGGGTCCACAGATACGCAGTATTTT.

The sample holds a few counts of this clone. This sequence joins TRBV11-1 and TRBJ2-1, with D unclear. Germline CDR1 SGHAT, CDR2 FQDESV (reference sequence). The V gene lost 5 bases and the J gene lost 4 bases, with 9 bases spanning the gap. This CDR3 contains 13 residues. DNA of the CDR3: TGTGCCAGCAGCCGCGGACGGTACAATGAGCAGTTCTTC. Its translation: CASSRGRYNEQFF.